This T cell receptor (beta chain) was recorded in a study of response to subunit inactivated influenza vaccine (dated by TCRdb to the late 2010s). In terms of the full investigation: To follow how T cells responded to a trivalent subunit inactivated influenza vaccine, the researchers relied on deep quantitative profiling of the T cell receptor repertoire.

This clonotype turned up a few times. The specificity of this receptor is unknown. Per-base quality was not reported, and no clone a single base away is much larger than it. Study-wide findings and limitations: The authors suggested that each seasonal influenza vaccination may recruit only a limited number of new T cells.

Library preparation used RT-PCR. The sequencer listed for this sample is Illumina HiSeq 2500. The public reads were reanalyzed by TCRdb: fastp trimming at Q25, MiXCR alignment, in-frame beta chains only. Rows are combined by CDR3 protein, so each entry shows the most common genes and DNA. This sample has around 650,000 distinct CDR3 sequences in its table, and 15% to 19% of those were observed once. The top ten hold about 9.9% of the sample. V is pared back by 0 bases and J by 1 base, with 4 bases lying between the germline termini. According to the germline V gene, CDR1 reads SGDLS and CDR2 reads YYNGEE. The CDR3 spans 13 residues, from the cysteine through the phenylalanine. Only the CDR3 portion is preserved as DNA: 39 bases, with reading frame beginning at the first base.

The material was PBMCs from blood, obtained roughly 12 days after vaccination. This sequence was found in a middle-aged man who received an inactivated influenza vaccine. Donor details come from another sample of the same person, matched by shared clones. The chain uses TRBV9 and TRBJ1-1, with the D gene call left open. The DNA sequence follows: TGTGCCAGCAGCGTAGGGTCGAACACTGAAGCTTTCTTT. It translates to CASSVGSNTEAFF. The CDR3 plus the reference TRBV9 and TRBJ1-1 genes for the other parts give the full variable domain: DSGVTQTPKHLITATGQRVTLRCSPRSGDLSVYWYQQSLDQGLQFLIQYYNGEERAKGNILERFSAQQFPDLHSELNLSSLELGDSALYFCASSVGSNTEAFFGQGTRLTVV.